One and the same sample provided the 9 T cell receptor beta chains below, sequenced in a study of CD8 T cells in Susac syndrome. Reverse transcription of about 0.5 to 1 ug RNA was carried out with random hexamers. TCRdb ran MiXCR on the immunoSEQ multiplex PCR reads and lists one entry per CDR3 protein. The repertoire holds about 130,000 distinct CDR3 sequences, around 94% seen once, with roughly 0.087% in the top ten. The sample comprised CD4+ T cells from PBMCs. Receptors were obtained from a human donor in good health.

The genes are TRBV6-5 and TRBJ1-1; the D gene is possibly TRBD1 (5 bases). The CDR3 length is 18 residues. The germline V gene has CDR1 MNHEY and CDR2 SVGAGI. V lost 3 bases, J lost 0 bases, and 20 bases lay in between. In nucleotides, the CDR3 is TGTGCCAGCAGTTATCGAGGCGGGGGTCAGGGTCTGAACACTGAAGCTTTCTTT. Its protein is CASSYRGGGQGLNTEAFF.

V usage is TRBV7-2 and J usage is TRBJ2-5, with 7 nucleotides matching TRBD2. This CDR3 region has 16 residues. V lost 3 bases and J lost 3; bases outside the gene matches: 10. The germline V gene encodes CDR1 SGHTA and CDR2 FQGNSA. The chain's CDR3 is CASSFKSGIKKETQYF. The CDR3 DNA follows: TGTGCCAGCAGCTTTAAAAGCGGGATTAAGAAAGAGACCCAGTACTTC.

This chain connects TRBV18 to TRBJ1-2; D gene ambiguous. Germline-derived CDR1 and CDR2 are KGHSH and LQKENI. There are 14 residues in the CDR3. The V end lost 3 bases, the J end lost 4 bases, and 12 bases lay between the germline ends. CDR3 sequence (DNA): TGTGCCAGCTCACCCGACCTGGTGAGCTATGGCTACACCTTC. This gives the protein CASSPDLVSYGYTF.

The chain employs TRBV18 and TRBJ2-6; TRBD1 aligns across 8 bases. The CDR3 extends over 15 amino acids. CDR1 is KGHSH, CDR2 LQKENI, per germline. V was pared by 5 bases and J by 4 bases, with 4 bases of the junction left unmatched. CDR3 loop: CASSKTGVGANVLTF. DNA of the CDR3: TGTGCCAGCTCAAAGACAGGGGTAGGGGCCAACGTCCTGACTTTC.

The chain employs TRBV5-1 and TRBJ1-5, with no clear D. The CDR3 contains 15 residues. Between the trimmed V and J ends, which lost 4 bases and 2 bases, there was a span of 13 bases. CDR1 is SGHRS, CDR2 YFSETQ, per germline. CDR3 sequence: CASSPGIRGNQPQHF. As DNA, the CDR3 is TGCGCCAGCAGCCCAGGCATTCGGGGCAATCAGCCCCAGCATTTT.

In DNA, the CDR3 is TGCAGTGCTAGAGGTCCCCGGGACCTGTACGAGCAGTACTTC. It yields the protein CSARGPRDLYEQYF. The chain carries TRBV20-1 and TRBJ2-7; tentatively, D is TRBD1 or TRBD2 (5 bases each). In germline, CDR1 is DFQATT, CDR2 SNEGSKA (reference sequence). The CDR3 is made up of 14 amino acids. V lost 1 base and J 4 bases, leaving 14 bases between the germline ends.

The chain has TRBV4-3 and TRBJ1-1; no definite D call. V was shortened by 6 bases and J by 1 base, with 9 bases between the two germline ends. The V gene's germline CDR1 is LGHNA and CDR2 YSLEER. The CDR3 contains 13 residues. The DNA for the CDR3 is TGCGCCAGCAGTCGAGTACAGAACACTGAAGCTTTCTTT. It yields the protein CASSRVQNTEAFF.

The chain is built from TRBV30 and TRBJ1-1; D possibly corresponds to TRBD1 (6 bases). The CDR3 contains 14 residues. Germline loops: CDR1 GTSNPN, CDR2 SVGIG (reference sequence). V gave up 0 bases and J gave up 1 base, with 9 bases separating them. The CDR3 bases are TGTGCCTGGAGTGTACAGGGATGGAACACTGAAGCTTTCTTT. This sequence encodes CAWSVQGWNTEAFF. Supplemented by reference TRBV30 and TRBJ1-1, the full variable domain reads SQTIHQWPATLVQPVGSPLSLECTVEGTSNPNLYWYRQAAGRGLQLLFYSVGIGQISSEVPQNLSASRPQDRQFILSSKKLLLSDSGFYLCAWSVQGWNTEAFFGQGTRLTVV.

The chain uses TRBV6-6 and TRBJ2-2, with D tentatively TRBD2 (6 bases). V shed 7 bases and J shed 5 bases, with 11 bases lying between them. The CDR3 consists of 13 residues. Germline V CDR1 and CDR2: MNHNY, SVGAGI (reference sequence). The CDR3 protein is CASITGLTGELFF. The CDR3 nucleotides read TGTGCCAGCATCACGGGACTTACCGGGGAGCTGTTTTTT.